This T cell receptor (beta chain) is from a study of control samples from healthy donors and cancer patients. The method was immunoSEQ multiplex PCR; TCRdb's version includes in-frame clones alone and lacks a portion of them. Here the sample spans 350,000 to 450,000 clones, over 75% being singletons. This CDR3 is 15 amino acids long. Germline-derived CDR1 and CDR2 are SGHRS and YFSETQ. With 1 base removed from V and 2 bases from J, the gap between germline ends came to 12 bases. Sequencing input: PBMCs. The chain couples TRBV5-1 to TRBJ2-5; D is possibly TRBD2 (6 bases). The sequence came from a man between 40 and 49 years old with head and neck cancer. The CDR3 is CASSLQTSSQETQYF. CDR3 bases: TGCGCCAGCAGCTTGCAGACTAGTTCACAAGAGACCCAGTACTTC. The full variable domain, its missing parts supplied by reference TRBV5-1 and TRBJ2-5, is KAGVTQTPRYLIKTRGQQVTLSCSPISGHRSVSWYQQTPGQGLQFLFEYFSETQRNKGNFPGRFSGRQFSNSRSEMNVSTLELGDSALYLCASSLQTSSQETQYFGPGTRLLVL.